A single T cell receptor beta chain is shown here with its context. These data belong to a study of T cell changes during pregnancy in multiple sclerosis. CDR1 is SGHRS and CDR2 is YFSETQ in the germline V gene. This CDR3 has 16 residues. Trimming took 1 base from V and 7 from J, leaving 17 bases between them. Here immunoSEQ multiplex PCR was the method, and the copy in TCRdb shows in-frame clones only, minus some. The sample shows more than 100,000 clones, around 94% of them seen only once. The specimen comprised peripheral blood, sampled after pregnancy. The origin of this receptor is a female donor with multiple sclerosis, enrolled in a pregnancy study. This chain links TRBV5-1 with TRBJ1-4, with TRBD1 as a possible D gene (6 bases). CDR3 sequence reads: CASSLSHAGAGEKLFF. The CDR3 nucleotides read TGCGCCAGCAGCTTGAGTCATGCAGGGGCCGGTGAAAAACTGTTTTTT.